The rows below give T cell receptor beta chains drawn from one sample of a study of blood T cell repertoires in COVID-19. Clones were read by immunoSEQ multiplex PCR, and TCRdb kept only the in-frame ones, dropping some. The sample gives 70,000 to 80,000 clones, roughly 87% of which show up once; over 8.5% is in the top ten. The sequenced sample consisted of peripheral blood. The receptors stem from a man in his fifties with acute or convalescent COVID-19. The CDR3 runs from the conserved cysteine through the conserved F or W. Each record gives: J gene, V gene, D gene, clone size, CDR3 protein, CDR3 DNA. The D gene is left open where the match is weak. Only some rows state a clone size, as once, few, many or a class for expanded clones.

>TRBJ2-3|TRBV5-1|-|-
CASSLDMRISTDTQYF
TGCGCCAGCAGCTTGGATATGAGGATCAGCACAGATACGCAGTATTTT
>TRBJ2-2|TRBV7-3|TRBD2|-
CASSPSGRASGELFF
TGTGCCAGCAGCCCTTCAGGGAGGGCGTCCGGGGAGCTGTTTTTT
>TRBJ2-5|TRBV6-4|-|-
CASSAGTQYF
TGTGCCAGCAGCGCAGGGACCCAGTACTTC
>TRBJ1-2|TRBV2|TRBD1|-
CASKETGGTNYGYTF
TGTGCCAGCAAGGAGACAGGGGGGACTAACTATGGCTACACCTTC
>TRBJ1-2|TRBV6-1|-|-
CASSDTFMGGLRYGYTF
TGTGCCAGCAGTGATACGTTTATGGGAGGCCTTAGGTATGGCTACACCTTC
>TRBJ1-2|TRBV13|-|-
CASSLERSYGYTF
TGTGCCAGCAGCTTAGAACGGTCTTATGGCTACACCTTC
>TRBJ1-4|TRBV5-4|TRBD1|-
CASSSTGTVEKLFF
TGTGCCAGCAGCTCAACCGGGACAGTTGAAAAACTGTTTTTT
>TRBJ1-2|TRBV9|-|-
CASSVPGTSGINYGYTF
TGTGCCAGCAGCGTCCCGGGAACGTCGGGGATTAACTATGGCTACACCTTC
>TRBJ2-5|TRBV4-1|TRBD2|-
CASSQDQGTSGSSETQYF
TGCGCCAGCAGCCAAGATCAAGGGACTAGCGGGAGCAGTGAGACCCAGTACTTC
>TRBJ2-1|TRBV6-5|TRBD2|-
CASGTRDYWSNEQFF
TGTGCCAGCGGAACACGGGACTATTGGAGCAATGAGCAGTTCTTC
>TRBJ1-6|TRBV4-1|-|-
CASSEIQRGGGSPLHF
TGCGCCAGCAGCGAAATCCAACGGGGAGGTGGTTCACCCCTCCACTTT
>TRBJ2-7|TRBV5-1|TRBD1|-
CASSSAVTGREQYF
TGCGCCAGCAGCTCGGCAGTGACAGGGCGCGAGCAGTACTTC
>TRBJ1-2|TRBV9|-|-
CASSVASQGYGYTF
TGTGCCAGCAGCGTAGCTTCTCAGGGCTATGGCTACACCTTC
>TRBJ1-3|TRBV5-1|-|-
CASSLASMSSGNTIYF
TGCGCCAGCAGCTTGGCCTCTATGAGCTCTGGAAACACCATATATTTT
>TRBJ1-1|TRBV5-1|-|-
CASSPQALTEAFF
TGCGCCAGCAGCCCCCAGGCCCTCACTGAAGCTTTCTTT
>TRBJ1-6|TRBV7-2|TRBD1|-
CASSLVAGGNNSPLHF
TGTGCCAGCAGCTTAGTTGCAGGGGGCAATAATTCACCCCTCCACTTT
>TRBJ2-7|TRBV6-2/TRBV6-3|TRBD1|-
CASSYFGAGGLYEQYF
TGTGCCAGCAGTTACTTCGGGGCAGGGGGTCTCTACGAGCAGTACTTC
>TRBJ1-2|TRBV12-5|TRBD1|-
CASGLVGGYYGYTF
TGTGCTAGTGGTTTGGTAGGGGGCTACTATGGCTACACCTTC
>TRBJ1-4|TRBV4-2|-|-
CASSQSGGPNEKLFF
TGTGCCAGCAGCCAATCCGGGGGACCTAATGAAAAACTGTTTTTT
>TRBJ1-1|TRBV9|-|-
CASTSGDSNTEAFF
TGTGCCAGCACCTCCGGGGATTCGAACACTGAAGCTTTCTTT
>TRBJ1-5|TRBV28|-|-
CASSLFGGEGFNQPQHF
TGTGCCAGCAGTTTATTTGGGGGCGAAGGGTTTAATCAGCCCCAGCATTTT
>TRBJ2-7|TRBV18|-|-
CASSLDQGSSYEQYF
TGTGCCAGCTCACTAGATCAGGGTAGCTCCTACGAGCAGTACTTC
>TRBJ2-5|TRBV5-4|TRBD2|-
CASSQELAGSPETQYF
TGTGCCAGCAGCCAGGAACTAGCGGGGTCACCGGAGACCCAGTACTTC
>TRBJ1-4|TRBV5-1|-|-
CASSLAGVRTNEKLFF
TGCGCCAGCAGCTTAGCCGGGGTTAGAACTAATGAAAAACTGTTTTTT
>TRBJ2-7|TRBV3-1/TRBV3-2|TRBD1|-
CASSPSGQNYEQYF
TGTGCCAGCAGCCCATCGGGACAGAACTACGAGCAGTACTTC
>TRBJ1-6|TRBV7-8|TRBD1|few
CASSLGWGQGNSPLHF
TGTGCCAGCAGCTTAGGTTGGGGACAGGGTAATTCACCCCTCCACTTT
>TRBJ1-2|TRBV5-4|TRBD1|-
CASSPPGTGVGYTF
TGTGCCAGCAGCCCCCCCGGGACAGGGGTTGGCTACACCTTC
>TRBJ1-1|TRBV5-1|-|-
CASSLGQGMNTEAFF
TGCGCCAGCAGCTTGGGGCAGGGCATGAACACTGAAGCTTTCTTT
>TRBJ2-7|TRBV4-3|TRBD2|-
CASSPKLAGVINEQYF
TGCGCCAGCAGCCCCAAACTAGCGGGAGTGATCAACGAGCAGTACTTC
>TRBJ2-7|TRBV6-5|-|-
CASSSGAATAYEQYF
TGTGCCAGCAGCTCTGGGGCAGCAACGGCCTACGAGCAGTACTTC
>TRBJ1-2|TRBV12-3/TRBV12-4|-|-
CASSPDRNGYTF
TGTGCCAGCAGTCCCGACAGAAATGGCTACACCTTC
>TRBJ2-1|TRBV7-2|-|-
CASSFTGQLINEQFF
TGTGCCAGCAGCTTTACCGGACAGTTGATTAATGAGCAGTTCTTC
>TRBJ2-1|TRBV5-1|TRBD2|-
CASSLGGGHNEQFF
TGCGCCAGCAGCTTGGGCGGGGGGCACAATGAGCAGTTCTTC
>TRBJ1-1|TRBV7-9|TRBD1|-
CASSLGGTGLTEAFF
TGTGCCAGCAGCTTAGGCGGGACAGGGTTAACTGAAGCTTTCTTT
>TRBJ1-3|TRBV12-3/TRBV12-4|-|-
CASSPRGNTIYF
TGTGCCAGCAGTCCGCGAGGAAACACCATATATTTT
>TRBJ2-7|TRBV7-6|TRBD1|-
CASSSRDRDSYEQYF
TGTGCCAGCAGCTCCCGGGACAGGGACTCCTACGAGCAGTACTTC
>TRBJ2-5|TRBV7-9|-|-
CASSSRDPSRRETQYF
TGTGCCAGCAGCTCCCGCGACCCGAGCCGGAGAGAGACCCAGTACTTC
>TRBJ2-3|TRBV28|-|-
CASNLERERTDTQYF
TGTGCCAGCAACCTCGAGAGGGAGAGGACAGATACGCAGTATTTT
>TRBJ2-4|TRBV19|-|-
CASNTPGLAKNIQYF
TGTGCCAGTAACACTCCGGGACTAGCCAAAAACATTCAGTACTTC
>TRBJ2-2|TRBV24-1|TRBD1|-
CATRGTGNTGELFF
TGTGCCACCAGAGGGACAGGGAACACCGGGGAGCTGTTTTTT
>TRBJ1-2|TRBV9|TRBD1|-
CASSPGTANYGYTF
TGTGCCAGCAGCCCCGGGACAGCTAACTATGGCTACACCTTC
>TRBJ2-1|TRBV5-4|TRBD2|-
CASSDPGGPRNEQFF
TGTGCCAGCAGCGACCCGGGGGGGCCTCGGAATGAGCAGTTCTTC
>TRBJ1-5|TRBV27|-|-
CARIPGHDNQPQHF
TGTGCCAGAATACCGGGACATGACAATCAGCCCCAGCATTTT
>TRBJ1-4|TRBV25-1|-|-
CASSDRGANEKLFF
TGTGCCAGCAGTGACAGGGGCGCTAATGAAAAACTGTTTTTT
>TRBJ2-2|TRBV11-2|-|-
CASSFIQGTGELFF
TGTGCCAGCAGCTTTATACAGGGTACCGGGGAGCTGTTTTTT
>TRBJ2-1|TRBV28|-|-
CASSSPWRGRIDHNEQFF
TGTGCCAGCAGCTCCCCCTGGAGGGGCAGAATTGACCACAATGAGCAGTTCTTC
>TRBJ1-1|TRBV10-3|-|-
CAISESNKNTEAFF
TGTGCCATCAGTGAGTCTAACAAGAACACTGAAGCTTTCTTT
>TRBJ2-1|TRBV27|-|-
CASRLGRASYNEQFF
TGTGCCAGCAGGCTGGGCAGGGCTTCCTACAATGAGCAGTTCTTC
>TRBJ1-2|TRBV6-5|TRBD1|-
CASSDPGQGATGYTF
TGTGCCAGCAGCGATCCGGGACAGGGGGCGACAGGCTACACCTTC
>TRBJ2-1|TRBV5-1|TRBD1|-
CASSLTGGLNNEQFF
TGCGCCAGCAGCTTGACAGGGGGCCTGAACAATGAGCAGTTCTTC